The present T cell receptor beta chain was sequenced within a study of T-cell memory formation after mild COVID-19. Study as a whole: Each donor largely had its own TCR clusters. General observations from the study: Later expanders leaned CD4+, whereas day 15 to 85 contracting clones were balanced CD4/CD8.

This clonotype was picked up a small number of times. No antigen is known for it. CDR1 is PRHDT, CDR2 FYEKMQ, per germline (reference sequence). The CDR3 consists of 13 residues. V gave up 5 bases and J gave up 8 bases; unmatched junction bases: 5. A single record per CDR3 protein comes from TCRdb applying MiXCR to the 5' RACE reads. The sample includes 200,000 to 300,000 distinct CDR3 sequences, about a sixth seen only once; the top ten take 20% to 25%. The gene calls are TRBV13 and TRBJ1-2; TRBD1 aligns across 10 bases. The sample comprised PBMCs or a T cell subset sorted from them (not recorded which). The TCR sequence derives from a man between 18 and 29 years old who had mild COVID-19 (a few samples of this study predate the infection). Cell type and time point are not known. The CDR3: CASSKTGGNGYTF. The CDR3 DNA is TGTGCCAGCAGCAAGACAGGGGGCAACGGCTACACCTTC.